This T cell receptor (beta chain) emerged from a study of T cell responses to AZD1222 COVID-19 vaccine. Only in-frame clones appear in the TCRdb table, and some are missing; sequencing was by immunoSEQ multiplex PCR. Of roughly 100,000 clones in the sample, about 90% were seen once. As concerns this clone: Its antigen is unknown.

This CDR3 has 14 amino acids. The V segment lost 1 base and the J segment 3 bases; nucleotides outside the gene matches: 0. The germline V gene encodes CDR1 SEHNR and CDR2 FQNEAQ (reference sequence). Study findings and constraints: The donor group comprised mostly white British people and more females; the analysis possibly underestimated clonal diversity. Repertoires were obtained solely post-peak T cell response.

The material sequenced was peripheral blood, taken on day 0 of AZD1222 vaccination. The gene calls are TRBV7-9 and TRBJ2-5; the match to TRBD1 covers 9 bases. This TCR was sampled from an adult in good health. The CDR3 DNA sequence: TGTGCCAGCAGCTTAGGGACAGGGGAAGAGACCCAGTACTTC. Translated, it gives CASSLGTGEETQYF. Based on the CDR3 plus reference TRBV7-9 and TRBJ2-5, the full variable domain is DTGVSQNPRHKITKRGQNVTFRCDPISEHNRLYWYRQTLGQGPEFLTYFQNEAQLEKSRLLSDRFSAERPKGSFSTLEIQRTEQGDSAMYLCASSLGTGEETQYFGPGTRLLVL.